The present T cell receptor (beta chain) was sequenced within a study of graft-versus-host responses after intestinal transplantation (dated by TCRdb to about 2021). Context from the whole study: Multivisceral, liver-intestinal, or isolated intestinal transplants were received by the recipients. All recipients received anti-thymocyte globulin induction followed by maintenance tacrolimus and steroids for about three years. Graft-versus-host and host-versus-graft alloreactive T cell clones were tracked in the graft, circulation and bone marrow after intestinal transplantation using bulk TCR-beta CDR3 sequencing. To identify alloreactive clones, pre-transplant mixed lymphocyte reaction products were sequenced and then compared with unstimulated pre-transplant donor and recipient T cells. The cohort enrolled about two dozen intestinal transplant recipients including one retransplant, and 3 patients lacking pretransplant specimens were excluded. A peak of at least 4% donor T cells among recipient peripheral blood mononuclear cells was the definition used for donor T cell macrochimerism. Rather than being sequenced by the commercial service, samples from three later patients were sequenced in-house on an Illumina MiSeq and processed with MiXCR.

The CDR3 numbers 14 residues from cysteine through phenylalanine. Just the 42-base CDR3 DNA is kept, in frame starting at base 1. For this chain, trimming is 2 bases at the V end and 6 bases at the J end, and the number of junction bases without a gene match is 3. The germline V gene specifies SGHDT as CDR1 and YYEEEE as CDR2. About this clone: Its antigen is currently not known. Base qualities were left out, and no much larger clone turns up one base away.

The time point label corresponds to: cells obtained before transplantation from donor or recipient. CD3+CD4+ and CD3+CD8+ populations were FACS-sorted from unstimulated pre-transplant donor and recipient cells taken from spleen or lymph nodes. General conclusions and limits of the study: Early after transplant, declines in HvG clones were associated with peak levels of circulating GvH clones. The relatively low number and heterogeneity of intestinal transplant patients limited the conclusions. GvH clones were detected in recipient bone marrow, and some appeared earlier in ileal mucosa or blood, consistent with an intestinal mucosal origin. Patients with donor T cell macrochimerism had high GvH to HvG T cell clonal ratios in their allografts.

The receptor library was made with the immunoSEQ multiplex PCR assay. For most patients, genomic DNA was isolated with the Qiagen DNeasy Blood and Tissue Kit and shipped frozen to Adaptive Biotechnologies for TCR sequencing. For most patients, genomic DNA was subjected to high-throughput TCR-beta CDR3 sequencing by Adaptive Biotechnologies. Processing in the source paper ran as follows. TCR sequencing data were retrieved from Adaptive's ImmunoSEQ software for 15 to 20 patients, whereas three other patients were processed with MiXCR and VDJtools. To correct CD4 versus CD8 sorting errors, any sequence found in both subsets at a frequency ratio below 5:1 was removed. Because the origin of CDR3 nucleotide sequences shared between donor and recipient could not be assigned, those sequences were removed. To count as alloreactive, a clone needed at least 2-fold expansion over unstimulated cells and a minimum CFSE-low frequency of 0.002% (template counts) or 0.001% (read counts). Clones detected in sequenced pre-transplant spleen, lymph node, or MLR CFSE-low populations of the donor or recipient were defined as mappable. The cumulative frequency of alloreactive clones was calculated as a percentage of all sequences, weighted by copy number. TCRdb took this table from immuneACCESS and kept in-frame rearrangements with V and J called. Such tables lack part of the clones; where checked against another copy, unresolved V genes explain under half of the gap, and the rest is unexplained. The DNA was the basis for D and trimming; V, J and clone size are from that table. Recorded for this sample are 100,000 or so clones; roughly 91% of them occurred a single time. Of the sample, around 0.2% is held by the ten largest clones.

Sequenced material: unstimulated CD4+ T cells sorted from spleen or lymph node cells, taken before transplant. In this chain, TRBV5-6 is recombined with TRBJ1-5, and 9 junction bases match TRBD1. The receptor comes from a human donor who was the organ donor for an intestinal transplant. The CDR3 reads CASSLTGGSQPQHF. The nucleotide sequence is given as TGTGCCAGCAGCTTAACAGGGGGCTCTCAGCCCCAGCATTTT. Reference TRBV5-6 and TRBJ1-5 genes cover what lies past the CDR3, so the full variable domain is DAGVTQSPTHLIKTRGQQVTLRCSPKSGHDTVSWYQQALGQGPQFIFQYYEEEERQRGNFPDRFSGHQFPNYSSELNVNALLLGDSALYLCASSLTGGSQPQHFGDGTRLSIL.